This T cell receptor beta chain was retrieved from a study of T cell responses to AZD1222 COVID-19 vaccine. Points from the study as a whole: Donors were mostly white British, more females; clonal diversity possibly underestimated. Reportedly, close to half of spike-specific TCRs are directed against unmutated variant regions.

In germline, CDR1 is KGHDR, CDR2 SFDVKD. The CDR3 spans 15 residues. With 4 bases removed from V and 5 bases from J, the gap between germline ends came to 16 bases. This clone has only one observation. Its cognate antigen is unknown. Produced via immunoSEQ multiplex PCR; TCRdb's table is partial and in-frame only. Among 92,000 or so clones listed, around 90% were seen once. J is TRBJ2-5 and V is TRBV24-1, with D possibly matching TRBD2 (6 bases). The TCR was taken from an adult in good health. This specimen was peripheral blood, taken on day 0 of AZD1222 vaccination. The CDR3 sequence is CATSDSGLQRETQYF. The DNA for the CDR3 is TGTGCCACCAGTGACTCGGGACTCCAAAGGGAGACCCAGTACTTC.